A selection of T cell receptor beta chains follows, all from one sample in a study of CD8 T cells in Susac syndrome. TCRdb reprocessed the immunoSEQ multiplex PCR reads via MiXCR and lists one record per CDR3 protein. The sample includes about 120,000 distinct CDR3 sequences, nearly 96% of them seen just once. Specimen: CD4+ T cells from PBMCs. These receptors came from a human donor with Susac syndrome. CDR3s include the opening cysteine and the closing phenylalanine or tryptophan. Each record gives: J gene, V gene, CDR3 protein.

>TRBJ1-1|TRBV5-1
CASSSLSGGASQAFF
>TRBJ2-7|TRBV9
CASSAHGGPPYEQYF
>TRBJ2-7|TRBV12-3/TRBV12-4
CASSPRRTASSYEQYF
>TRBJ1-5|TRBV12-3/TRBV12-4
CASSLSMQGQPQHF
>TRBJ2-1|TRBV4-1
CASSQHAGVSYNEQFF
>TRBJ1-5|TRBV7-3
CASSLGGPNSNQPQHF
>TRBJ2-2|TRBV6-2/TRBV6-3
CASIGSDTGELFF
>TRBJ2-2|TRBV20-1
CSAPRSLDTGELFF
>TRBJ2-7|TRBV9
CASSVGVAGPYEQYF
>TRBJ1-2|TRBV14
CASSRGSREGYTF
>TRBJ2-5|TRBV29-1
CSVVGTGGYQETQYF
>TRBJ1-5|TRBV28
CASSPQRSAGNQPQHF
>TRBJ2-5|TRBV7-9
CASGKEGQYF
>TRBJ2-7|TRBV29-1
CSARDRGLYEQYF
>TRBJ2-7|TRBV11-2
CASSSNTGSSYEQYF
>TRBJ1-5|TRBV24-1
CATSASNQPQHF
>TRBJ1-1|TRBV3-1
CASSQAGTNTEAFF
>TRBJ1-5|TRBV7-9
CASGVGQPGQPQHF
>TRBJ2-5|TRBV24-1
CATSDAGQDGTQYF
>TRBJ1-2|TRBV20-1
CSARGTGNGYTF
>TRBJ2-1|TRBV11-3
CASSFVGGNEQFF
>TRBJ2-6|TRBV6-1
CASRQGSSGANVLTF
>TRBJ2-1|TRBV5-1
CASSLRREENEQFF
>TRBJ2-1|TRBV20-1
CSASLGGQASYNEQFF
>TRBJ2-3|TRBV12-3/TRBV12-4
CASGRDRAGDTQYF
>TRBJ2-5|TRBV29-1
CSVRMGQGMQTQYF
>TRBJ1-1|TRBV7-2
CASSLERALNTEAFF
>TRBJ2-3|TRBV9
CASSPRREGADTQYF
>TRBJ2-2|TRBV27
CASSLPTGELFF
>TRBJ2-7|TRBV14
CASSRTTDYIAYF
>TRBJ2-7|TRBV27
CASSKTAGPGEQYF